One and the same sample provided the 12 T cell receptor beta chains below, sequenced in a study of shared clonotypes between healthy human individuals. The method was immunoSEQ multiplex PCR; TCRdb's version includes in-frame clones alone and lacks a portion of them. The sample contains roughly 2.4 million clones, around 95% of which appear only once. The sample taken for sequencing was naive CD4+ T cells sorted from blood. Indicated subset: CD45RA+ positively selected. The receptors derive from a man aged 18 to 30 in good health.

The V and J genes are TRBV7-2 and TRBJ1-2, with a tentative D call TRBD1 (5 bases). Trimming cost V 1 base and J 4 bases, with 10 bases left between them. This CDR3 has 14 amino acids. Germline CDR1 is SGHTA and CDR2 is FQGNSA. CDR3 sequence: CASSLVQGPYGYTF. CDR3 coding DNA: TGTGCCAGCAGCTTAGTCCAGGGACCCTATGGCTACACCTTC.

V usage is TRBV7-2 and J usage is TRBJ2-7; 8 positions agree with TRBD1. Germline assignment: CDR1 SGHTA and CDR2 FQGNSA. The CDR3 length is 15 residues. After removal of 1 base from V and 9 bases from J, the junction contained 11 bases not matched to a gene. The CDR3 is CASSLDQGAYDGQYF. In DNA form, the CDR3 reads TGTGCCAGCAGCTTAGACCAGGGGGCGTACGATGGGCAGTACTTC.

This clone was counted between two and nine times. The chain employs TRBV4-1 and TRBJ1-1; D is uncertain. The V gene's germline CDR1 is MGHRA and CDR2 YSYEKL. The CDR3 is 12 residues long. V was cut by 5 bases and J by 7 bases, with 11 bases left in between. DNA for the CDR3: TGCGCCAGCAGCGATATTAGGGATGAAGCTTTCTTT. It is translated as CASSDIRDEAFF.

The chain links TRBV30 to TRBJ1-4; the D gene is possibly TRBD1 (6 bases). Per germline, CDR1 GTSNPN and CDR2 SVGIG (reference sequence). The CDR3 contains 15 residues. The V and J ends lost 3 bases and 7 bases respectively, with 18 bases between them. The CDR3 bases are TGTGCCTGGAGGGGTAAGGGGGGCTTGGCTGAAAAACTGTTTTTT. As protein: CAWRGKGGLAEKLFF.

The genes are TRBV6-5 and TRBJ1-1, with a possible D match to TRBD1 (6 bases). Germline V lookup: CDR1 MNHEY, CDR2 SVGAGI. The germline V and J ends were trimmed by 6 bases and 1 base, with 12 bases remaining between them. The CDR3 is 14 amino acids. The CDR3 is CASSAQQGNTEAFF. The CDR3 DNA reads TGTGCCAGCAGCGCCCAACAGGGGAACACTGAAGCTTTCTTT.

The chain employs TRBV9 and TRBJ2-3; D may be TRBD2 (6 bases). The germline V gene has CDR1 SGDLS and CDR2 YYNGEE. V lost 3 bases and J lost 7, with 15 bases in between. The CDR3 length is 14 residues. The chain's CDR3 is CASSAPDYSNTQYF. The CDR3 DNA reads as TGTGCCAGCAGCGCACCGGACTACTCGAATACGCAGTATTTT.

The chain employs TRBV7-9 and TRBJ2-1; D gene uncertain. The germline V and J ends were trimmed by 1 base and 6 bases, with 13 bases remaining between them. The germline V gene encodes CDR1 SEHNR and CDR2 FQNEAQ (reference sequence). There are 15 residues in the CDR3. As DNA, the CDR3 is TGTGCCAGCAGCTTAGAGACTGGTCGGTTCAATGAGCAGTTCTTC. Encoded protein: CASSLETGRFNEQFF.

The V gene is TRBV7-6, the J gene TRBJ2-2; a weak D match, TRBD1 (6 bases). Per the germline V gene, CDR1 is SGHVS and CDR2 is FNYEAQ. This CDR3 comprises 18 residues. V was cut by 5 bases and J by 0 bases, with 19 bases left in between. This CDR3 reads CASSLIGRGHSNTGELFF. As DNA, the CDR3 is TGTGCCAGCAGCCTAATAGGTCGGGGACACTCGAACACCGGGGAGCTGTTTTTT. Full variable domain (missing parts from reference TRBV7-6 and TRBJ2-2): GAGVSQSPRYKVTKRGQDVALRCDPISGHVSLYWYRQALGQGPEFLTYFNYEAQQDKSGLPNDRFSAERPEGSISTLTIQRTEQRDSAMYRCASSLIGRGHSNTGELFFGEGSRLTVL.

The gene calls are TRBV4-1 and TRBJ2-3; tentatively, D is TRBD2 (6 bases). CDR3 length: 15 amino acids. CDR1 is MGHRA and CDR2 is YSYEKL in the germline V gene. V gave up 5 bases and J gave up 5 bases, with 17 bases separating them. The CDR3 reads CASSILGLSGDTQYF. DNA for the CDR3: TGCGCCAGCAGCATACTGGGACTCTCGGGAGATACGCAGTATTTT.

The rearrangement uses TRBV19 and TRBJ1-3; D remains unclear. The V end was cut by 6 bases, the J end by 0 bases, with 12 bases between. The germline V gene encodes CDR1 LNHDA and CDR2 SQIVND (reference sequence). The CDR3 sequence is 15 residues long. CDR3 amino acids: CASSDIFFSGNTIYF. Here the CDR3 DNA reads TGTGCCAGTAGCGACATCTTTTTCTCTGGAAACACCATATATTTT.

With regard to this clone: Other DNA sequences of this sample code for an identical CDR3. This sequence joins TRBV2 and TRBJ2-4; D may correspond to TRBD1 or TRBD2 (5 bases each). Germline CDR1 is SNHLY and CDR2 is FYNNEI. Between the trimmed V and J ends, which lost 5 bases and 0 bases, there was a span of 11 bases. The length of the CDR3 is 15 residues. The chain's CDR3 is CASSNPGLAKNIQYF. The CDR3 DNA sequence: TGTGCCAGCAGTAACCCGGGGCTAGCCAAAAACATTCAGTACTTC. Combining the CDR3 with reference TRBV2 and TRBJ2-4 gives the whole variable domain EPEVTQTPSHQVTQMGQEVILRCVPISNHLYFYWYRQILGQKVEFLVSFYNNEISEKSEIFDDQFSVERPDGSNFTLKIRSTKLEDSAMYFCASSNPGLAKNIQYFGAGTRLSVL.

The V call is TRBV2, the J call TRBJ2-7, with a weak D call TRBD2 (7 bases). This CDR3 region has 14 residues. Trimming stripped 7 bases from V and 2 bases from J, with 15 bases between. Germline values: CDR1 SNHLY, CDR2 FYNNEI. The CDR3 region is CASNKGGVTYEQYF. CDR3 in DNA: TGTGCCAGCAATAAAGGGGGGGTAACCTACGAGCAGTACTTC. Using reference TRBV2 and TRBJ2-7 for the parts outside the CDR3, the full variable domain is EPEVTQTPSHQVTQMGQEVILRCVPISNHLYFYWYRQILGQKVEFLVSFYNNEISEKSEIFDDQFSVERPDGSNFTLKIRSTKLEDSAMYFCASNKGGVTYEQYFGPGTRLTVT.